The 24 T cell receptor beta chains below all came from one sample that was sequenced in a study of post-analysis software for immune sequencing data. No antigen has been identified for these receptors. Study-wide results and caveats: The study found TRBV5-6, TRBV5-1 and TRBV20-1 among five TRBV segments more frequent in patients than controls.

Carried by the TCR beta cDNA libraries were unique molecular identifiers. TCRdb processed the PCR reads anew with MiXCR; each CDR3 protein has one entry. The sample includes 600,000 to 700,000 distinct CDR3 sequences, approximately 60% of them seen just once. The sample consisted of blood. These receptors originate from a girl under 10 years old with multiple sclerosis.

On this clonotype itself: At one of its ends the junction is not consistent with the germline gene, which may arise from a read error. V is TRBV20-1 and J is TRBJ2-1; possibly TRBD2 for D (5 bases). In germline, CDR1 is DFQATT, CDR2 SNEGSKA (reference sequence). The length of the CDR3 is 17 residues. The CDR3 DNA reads TGCAGTGCTAGTCCCCCGTTACTAGAAGACTCCTACAATGGGCAGTTCTTC. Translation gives CSASPPLLEDSYNGQFF.

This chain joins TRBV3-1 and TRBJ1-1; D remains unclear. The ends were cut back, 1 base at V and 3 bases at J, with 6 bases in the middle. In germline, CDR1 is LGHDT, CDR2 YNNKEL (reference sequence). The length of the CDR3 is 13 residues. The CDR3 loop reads CASSQGRDTEAFF. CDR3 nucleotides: TGTGCCAGCAGCCAAGGGAGGGACACTGAAGCTTTCTTT.

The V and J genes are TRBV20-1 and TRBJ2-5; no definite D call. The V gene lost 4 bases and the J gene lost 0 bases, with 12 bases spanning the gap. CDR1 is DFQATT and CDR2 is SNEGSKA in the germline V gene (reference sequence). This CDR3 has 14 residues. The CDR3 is CSAIGQAHQETQYF. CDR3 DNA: TGCAGTGCTATCGGGCAGGCCCACCAAGAGACCCAGTACTTC.

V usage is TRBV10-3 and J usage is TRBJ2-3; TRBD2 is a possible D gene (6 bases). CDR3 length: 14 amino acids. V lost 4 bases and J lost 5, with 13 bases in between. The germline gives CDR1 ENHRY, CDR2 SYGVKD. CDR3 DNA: TGTGCCATCAGTGTCGGCGGGGAGCTAGATACGCAGTATTTT. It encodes CAISVGGELDTQYF.

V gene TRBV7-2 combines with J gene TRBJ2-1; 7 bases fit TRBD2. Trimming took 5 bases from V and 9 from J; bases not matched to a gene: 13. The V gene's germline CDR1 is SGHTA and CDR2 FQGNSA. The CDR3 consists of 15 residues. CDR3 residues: CASSSTGGISGEQFF. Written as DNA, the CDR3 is TGTGCCAGCAGCAGTACGGGAGGAATTTCTGGTGAGCAGTTCTTC. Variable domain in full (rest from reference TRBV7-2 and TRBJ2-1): GAGVSQSPSNKVTEKGKDVELRCDPISGHTALYWYRQSLGQGLEFLIYFQGNSAPDKSGLPSDRFSAERTGGSVSTLTIQRTQQEDSAVYLCASSSTGGISGEQFFGPGTRLTVL.

The CDR3 protein is CASSARILTDTQYF. In DNA, the CDR3 is TGTGCCAGCAGCGCCCGAATACTCACAGATACGCAGTATTTT. V usage is TRBV7-9 and J usage is TRBJ2-3, with D uncertain. Germline CDR1 SEHNR, CDR2 FQNEAQ (reference sequence). V was pared by 5 bases and J by 2 bases, with 11 bases between. The CDR3 is 14 amino acids. Full variable domain (rest looked up from reference TRBV7-9 and TRBJ2-3): DTGVSQNPRHKITKRGQNVTFRCDPISEHNRLYWYRQTLGQGPEFLTYFQNEAQLEKSRLLSDRFSAERPKGSFSTLEIQRTEQGDSAMYLCASSARILTDTQYFGPGTRLTVL.

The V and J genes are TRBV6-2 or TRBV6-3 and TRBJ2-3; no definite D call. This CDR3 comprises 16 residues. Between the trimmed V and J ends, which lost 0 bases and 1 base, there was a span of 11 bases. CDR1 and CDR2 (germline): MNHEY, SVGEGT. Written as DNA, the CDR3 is TGTGCCAGCAGTTACTCTACAAAGGGCCGCACAGATACGCAGTATTTT. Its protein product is CASSYSTKGRTDTQYF.

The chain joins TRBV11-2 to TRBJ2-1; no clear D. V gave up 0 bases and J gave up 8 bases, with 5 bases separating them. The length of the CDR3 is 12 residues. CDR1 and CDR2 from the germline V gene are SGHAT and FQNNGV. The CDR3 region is CASSLDTDEQFF. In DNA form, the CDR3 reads TGTGCCAGCAGCTTAGATACGGATGAGCAGTTCTTC.

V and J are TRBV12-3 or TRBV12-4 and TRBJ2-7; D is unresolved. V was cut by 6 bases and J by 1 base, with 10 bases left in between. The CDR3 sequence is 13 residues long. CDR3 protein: CASRTDVSYEQYF. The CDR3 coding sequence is TGTGCCAGCAGAACGGACGTTTCCTACGAGCAGTACTTC.

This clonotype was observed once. The CDR3 sequence: CASSFLQQEGNEQFF. The CDR3 DNA follows: TGTGCCAGCAGCTTCTTACAGCAGGAGGGCAATGAGCAGTTCTTC. The chain uses TRBV7-2 and TRBJ2-1; D is possibly TRBD2 (6 bases). CDR3 size: 15 residues. CDR1 SGHTA and CDR2 FQGNSA come from the germline V gene. Trimming removed 3 bases from V and 6 bases from J, with 15 bases in between.

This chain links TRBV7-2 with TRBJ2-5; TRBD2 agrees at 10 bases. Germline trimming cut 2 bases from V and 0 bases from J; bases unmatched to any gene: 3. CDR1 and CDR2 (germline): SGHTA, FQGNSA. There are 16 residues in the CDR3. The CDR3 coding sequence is TGTGCCAGCAGCTTAAGGAGCGGGGGGGACCAAGAGACCCAGTACTTC. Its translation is CASSLRSGGDQETQYF.

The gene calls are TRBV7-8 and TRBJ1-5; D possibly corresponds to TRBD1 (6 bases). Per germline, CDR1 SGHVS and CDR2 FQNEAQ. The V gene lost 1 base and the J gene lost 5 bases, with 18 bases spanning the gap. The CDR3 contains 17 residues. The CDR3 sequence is CASSLEGGRPGDQPQHF. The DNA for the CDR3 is TGTGCCAGCAGCTTAGAAGGGGGGCGCCCGGGGGATCAGCCCCAGCATTTT.

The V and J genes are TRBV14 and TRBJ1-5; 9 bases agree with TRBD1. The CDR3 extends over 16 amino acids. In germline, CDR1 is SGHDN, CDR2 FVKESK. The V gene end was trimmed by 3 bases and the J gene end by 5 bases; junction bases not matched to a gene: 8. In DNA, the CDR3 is TGTGCCAGCAGCCATTTGCGGACAGGGGCCGATCAGCCCCAGCATTTT. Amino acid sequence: CASSHLRTGADQPQHF.

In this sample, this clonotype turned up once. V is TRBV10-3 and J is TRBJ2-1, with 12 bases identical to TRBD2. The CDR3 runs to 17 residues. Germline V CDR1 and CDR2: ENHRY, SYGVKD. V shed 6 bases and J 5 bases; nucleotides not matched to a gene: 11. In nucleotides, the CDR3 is TGTGCCATCAGGGGGGCTAGCGGGAGGGCCAGGGACAATGAGCAGTTCTTC. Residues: CAIRGASGRARDNEQFF.

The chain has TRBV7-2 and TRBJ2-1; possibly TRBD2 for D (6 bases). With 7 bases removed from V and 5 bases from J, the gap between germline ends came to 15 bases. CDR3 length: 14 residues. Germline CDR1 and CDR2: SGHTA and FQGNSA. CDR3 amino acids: CASNLAPADNEQFF. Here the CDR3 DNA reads TGTGCCAGCAACCTAGCGCCCGCGGACAATGAGCAGTTCTTC.

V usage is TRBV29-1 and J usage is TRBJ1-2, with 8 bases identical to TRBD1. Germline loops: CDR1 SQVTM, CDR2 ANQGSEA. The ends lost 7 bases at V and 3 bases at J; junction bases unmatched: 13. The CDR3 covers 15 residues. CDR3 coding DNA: TGCAGCGGGTTATCCGACAGGGGCGCCTACTATGGCTACACCTTC. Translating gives CSGLSDRGAYYGYTF.

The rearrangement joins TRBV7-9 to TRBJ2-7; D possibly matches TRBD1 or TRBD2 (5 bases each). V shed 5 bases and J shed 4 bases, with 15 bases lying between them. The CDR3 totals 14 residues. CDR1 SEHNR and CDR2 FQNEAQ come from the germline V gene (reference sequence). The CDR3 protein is CASSPGAARYEQYF. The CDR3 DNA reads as TGTGCCAGCAGCCCCGGGGCTGCCAGATACGAGCAGTACTTC.

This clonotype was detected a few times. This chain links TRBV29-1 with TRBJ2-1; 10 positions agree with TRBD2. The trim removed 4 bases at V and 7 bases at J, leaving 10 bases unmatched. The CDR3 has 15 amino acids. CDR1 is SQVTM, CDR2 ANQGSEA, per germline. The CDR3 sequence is CSVVAGGLVGNEQFF. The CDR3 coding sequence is TGCAGCGTTGTAGCGGGAGGTTTAGTCGGGAATGAGCAGTTCTTC.

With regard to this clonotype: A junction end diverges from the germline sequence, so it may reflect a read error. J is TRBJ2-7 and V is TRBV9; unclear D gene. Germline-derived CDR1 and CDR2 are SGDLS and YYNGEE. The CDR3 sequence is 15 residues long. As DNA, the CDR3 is TGTGCCCGCAGCGTAGGAGACTGGCAGACCTACGAGCAGTACTTC. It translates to CARSVGDWQTYEQYF.

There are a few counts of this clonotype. The CDR3 bases are TGTGCCAGCAGTTACTCGAATGACGATGCAGGGGCCACCTTC. The encoded protein is CASSYSNDDAGATF. The rearrangement joins TRBV6-6 to TRBJ1-2; TRBD1 might be the D (6 bases). Trimming stripped 0 bases from V and 13 bases from J, with 18 bases between. This CDR3 is 14 amino acids long. From germline, CDR1 is MNHNY and CDR2 SVGAGI (reference sequence).

CDR3 residues: CASSVRQGGTSGTYSYNEQFF. In nucleotides, the CDR3 is TGTGCCAGCAGCGTCCGACAGGGGGGGACTAGCGGAACCTACTCCTACAATGAGCAGTTCTTC. The chain combines TRBV9 with TRBJ2-1; 11 nucleotides line up with TRBD2. With V trimmed by 2 bases and J by 0 bases, 16 bases remained unmatched. CDR3 length: 21 amino acids. Germline V gene lookup returns CDR1 SGDLS and CDR2 YYNGEE.

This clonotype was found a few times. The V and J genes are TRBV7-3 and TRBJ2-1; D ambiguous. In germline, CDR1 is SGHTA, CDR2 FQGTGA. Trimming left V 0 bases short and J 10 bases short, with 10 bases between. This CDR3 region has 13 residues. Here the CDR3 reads CASSLTQGSEQFF. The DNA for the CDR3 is TGTGCCAGCAGCTTAACTCAAGGGTCCGAGCAGTTCTTC. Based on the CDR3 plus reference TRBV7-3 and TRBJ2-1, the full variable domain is GAGVSQTPSNKVTEKGKYVELRCDPISGHTALYWYRQSLGQGPEFLIYFQGTGAADDSGLPNDRFFAVRPEGSVSTLKIQRTERGDSAVYLCASSLTQGSEQFFGPGTRLTVL.

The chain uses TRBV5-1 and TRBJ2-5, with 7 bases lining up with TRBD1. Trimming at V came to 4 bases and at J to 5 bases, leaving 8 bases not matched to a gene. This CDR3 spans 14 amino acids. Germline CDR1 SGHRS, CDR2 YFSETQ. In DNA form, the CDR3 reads TGCGCCAGCAGCGGGTTAGGGGGCGCTGAGACCCAGTACTTC. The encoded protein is CASSGLGGAETQYF. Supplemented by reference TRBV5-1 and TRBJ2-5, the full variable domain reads KAGVTQTPRYLIKTRGQQVTLSCSPISGHRSVSWYQQTPGQGLQFLFEYFSETQRNKGNFPGRFSGRQFSNSRSEMNVSTLELGDSALYLCASSGLGGAETQYFGPGTRLLVL.

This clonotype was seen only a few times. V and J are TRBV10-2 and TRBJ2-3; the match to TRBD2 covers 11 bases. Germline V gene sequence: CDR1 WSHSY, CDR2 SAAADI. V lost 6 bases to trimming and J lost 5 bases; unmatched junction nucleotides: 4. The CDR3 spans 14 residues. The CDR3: CASRASGRLDTQYF. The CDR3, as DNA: TGCGCCAGCAGGGCTAGCGGGAGGTTAGATACGCAGTATTTT.